Listed here are 29 T cell receptor beta chains from one sample, sequenced in a study of cytomegalovirus exposure and HLA in healthy donors. Use of 60 Vbeta and 13 Jbeta primers characterized the PCR. Generated by immunoSEQ multiplex PCR, the TCRdb table keeps only in-frame clones and is missing some. This sample has around 180,000 clones; 70% to 80% occur once, and the top ten carry more than 1.5%. The material sequenced was PBMCs. These receptors were obtained from a woman aged 50 to 60 in good health and CMV-seronegative.

This chain joins TRBV19 and TRBJ1-2, with a tentative D call TRBD1 (6 bases). In germline, CDR1 is LNHDA, CDR2 SQIVND (reference sequence). V lost 7 bases and J lost 6, with 21 bases in between. The CDR3 loop spans 15 amino acids. As DNA, the CDR3 is TGTGCCAGTACCTCGATCGGTCAGGGGTTAGATGGCTACACCTTC. The encoded protein is CASTSIGQGLDGYTF.

The V and J genes are TRBV5-6 and TRBJ1-2, with a possible D match to TRBD1 (5 bases). Germline V CDR1 and CDR2: SGHDT, YYEEEE. The CDR3 covers 15 residues. Trimming removed 4 bases from V and 2 bases from J, with 15 bases in between. The CDR3 DNA reads TGTGCCAGCAGCAGCCCGGGACTCCGGAACTATGGCTACACCTTC. This gives the protein CASSSPGLRNYGYTF.

The rearrangement links TRBV27 to TRBJ1-1; D is uncertain. Germline-derived CDR1 and CDR2 are MNHEY and SMNVEV (reference sequence). The V gene lost 4 bases and the J gene lost 3 bases, with 18 bases spanning the gap. The length of the CDR3 is 16 residues. CDR3: CASSWALKGGYTEAFF. CDR3 nucleotide sequence: TGTGCCAGCAGTTGGGCCTTGAAGGGAGGGTACACTGAAGCTTTCTTT.

This clone was picked up one time. This chain links TRBV7-3 with TRBJ2-5, with D maybe TRBD2 (5 bases). The V end lost 2 bases, the J end lost 5 bases, and 12 bases lay between the germline ends. CDR1 is SGHTA and CDR2 is FQGTGA in the germline V gene. CDR3 length equals 14 residues. This CDR3 is CASSLSGRGETQYF. The CDR3, as DNA: TGTGCCAGCAGCTTATCCGGGCGAGGGGAGACCCAGTACTTC.

V and J are TRBV27 and TRBJ1-5; 7 nucleotides agree with TRBD1. This CDR3 comprises 17 residues. Trimming cost V 4 bases and J 2 bases; bases outside gene matches: 11. CDR1 and CDR2 from the germline V gene are MNHEY and SMNVEV (reference sequence). The CDR3 nucleotides read TGTGCCAGCAGTTCTCCACAGGGGTTAGCAGGCAATCAGCCCCAGCATTTT. The encoded protein is CASSSPQGLAGNQPQHF.

In its sample, this clone was seen once. CDR3 sequence: CASSEQGTGELFF. DNA of the CDR3: TGTGCCAGCTCAGAACAGGGGACCGGGGAGCTGTTTTTT. J is TRBJ2-2 and V is TRBV18, with 7 bases fitting TRBD1. CDR1 is KGHSH and CDR2 is LQKENI in the germline V gene. V lost 5 bases to trimming and J lost 5 bases; unmatched junction nucleotides: 2. This CDR3 is built from 13 residues.

In this sample, this clone turned up a few times. This chain joins TRBV5-1 and TRBJ1-1, with D tentatively TRBD1 (6 bases). Germline CDR1 SGHRS, CDR2 YFSETQ. Trimming stripped 5 bases from V and 0 bases from J, with 8 bases between. The length of the CDR3 is 13 residues. The CDR3 DNA follows: TGCGCCAGCAGTTGGGACATGAACACTGAAGCTTTCTTT. Translation gives CASSWDMNTEAFF.

The sample holds a few counts of this clone. At the DNA level, this CDR3 is encoded by other sequences in the same sample as well. V is TRBV4-3 and J is TRBJ1-5; 7 bases align to TRBD1. Germline-derived CDR1 and CDR2 are LGHNA and YSLEER. This CDR3 is built from 14 residues. Trimming cost V 1 base and J 7 bases; bases outside gene matches: 4. As DNA, the CDR3 is TGCGCCAGCAGCCAAGGACAGGGAAACCAGCCCCAGCATTTT. Translation: CASSQGQGNQPQHF.

The chain joins TRBV2 to TRBJ2-7; the match to TRBD1 covers 11 bases. The germline V gene has CDR1 SNHLY and CDR2 FYNNEI. The J segment lost 7 bases and the V segment lost 6 bases, leaving 8 bases of the junction unmatched. This CDR3 contains 14 residues. CDR3 bases: TGTGCCAGCAGGGACAGGGGGCGAGCGGGAGAGCAGTACTTC. It encodes CASRDRGRAGEQYF.

This CDR3 reads CASSARGRSSYNEQFF. CDR3 nucleotide sequence: TGTGCCAGCAGTGCGCGGGGAAGGAGCTCCTACAATGAGCAGTTCTTC. This sequence joins TRBV6-4 and TRBJ2-1; a weak D match, TRBD2 (6 bases). The V end lost 4 bases, the J end lost 0 bases, and 13 bases lay between the germline ends. The germline CDR1 and CDR2 sequences are MRHNA and SNTAGT. The CDR3 sequence is 16 residues long.

The rearrangement uses TRBV7-9 and TRBJ1-4; D ambiguous. The germline gives CDR1 SEHNR, CDR2 FQNEAQ (reference sequence). CDR3 length: 14 amino acids. With 5 bases removed from V and 8 bases from J, the gap between germline ends came to 15 bases. As DNA, the CDR3 is TGTGCCAGCAGCCTCGTAGGAGGTGGCGAAAAACTGTTTTTT. Encoded protein: CASSLVGGGEKLFF. Looking up the rest from reference TRBV7-9 and TRBJ1-4 gives the full variable domain: DTGVSQNPRHKITKRGQNVTFRCDPISEHNRLYWYRQTLGQGPEFLTYFQNEAQLEKSRLLSDRFSAERPKGSFSTLEIQRTEQGDSAMYLCASSLVGGGEKLFFGSGTQLSVL.

The chain employs TRBV5-6 and TRBJ2-7, with a tentative D call TRBD1 (6 bases). Germline V gene lookup returns CDR1 SGHDT and CDR2 YYEEEE. The CDR3 consists of 16 residues. Trimming pared 0 bases from V and 5 bases from J, leaving 18 bases between. The CDR3 protein is CASSLEGQGQIHEQYF. The CDR3 region has the DNA TGTGCCAGCAGCTTGGAGGGGCAGGGGCAGATCCACGAGCAGTACTTC.

This clone was recorded once. This sequence joins TRBV28 and TRBJ1-5, with 8 bases lining up with TRBD1. V gave up 7 bases and J gave up 7 bases; unmatched junction bases: 12. This CDR3 has 15 amino acids. In germline, CDR1 is MDHEN, CDR2 SYDVKM. CDR3 amino acids: CASISPGQAPQPQHF. The CDR3, as DNA: TGTGCCAGCATTAGCCCGGGACAGGCCCCACAGCCCCAGCATTTT.

The chain carries TRBV4-1 and TRBJ2-5; 7 positions match TRBD1. The V segment lost 10 bases and the J segment 5 bases; nucleotides outside the gene matches: 7. CDR3 length: 12 amino acids. CDR1 and CDR2 (germline): MGHRA, YSYEKL. CDR3 loop: CATGQDRETQYF. The CDR3 DNA follows: TGCGCCACCGGACAGGACCGGGAGACCCAGTACTTC.

This chain joins TRBV6-6 and TRBJ1-3; no clear D. Trimming removed 2 bases at V and 0 bases at J, with 8 bases between. The V gene's germline CDR1 is MNHNY and CDR2 SVGAGI (reference sequence). The CDR3 has 15 amino acids. This CDR3 reads CASSYDGHSGNTIYF. As DNA, the CDR3 is TGTGCCAGCAGTTACGATGGCCACTCTGGAAACACCATATATTTT.

This clone was recorded once. The chain joins TRBV6-5 to TRBJ1-5; perhaps TRBD1 as D (5 bases). This CDR3 spans 15 amino acids. Trimming cost V 6 bases and J 0 bases, with 12 bases left between them. Germline V gene sequence: CDR1 MNHEY, CDR2 SVGAGI. CDR3 amino acids: CASSLDRNSNQPQHF. CDR3 bases: TGTGCCAGCAGCCTCGACAGAAATAGCAATCAGCCCCAGCATTTT.

The rearrangement joins TRBV6-5 to TRBJ2-3; a possible D gene is TRBD1 (6 bases). With 10 bases removed from V and 1 base from J, the gap between germline ends came to 15 bases. Germline CDR1 is MNHEY and CDR2 is SVGAGI. CDR3 length: 14 amino acids. The CDR3 nucleotides read TGTGCCACCATACCCCACAGGGGCACAGATACGCAGTATTTT. This codes for CATIPHRGTDTQYF.

This clone was detected a few times. Written as DNA, the CDR3 is TGTGCCAGTAGTATTAGAGGGGGCCTCGATCAGCCCCAGCATTTT. Protein: CASSIRGGLDQPQHF. V usage is TRBV19 and J usage is TRBJ1-5, with 7 bases matching TRBD1. The length of the CDR3 is 15 residues. The trim removed 3 bases at V and 5 bases at J, leaving 7 bases unmatched. CDR1 and CDR2 (germline): LNHDA, SQIVND (reference sequence).

This chain uses TRBV9 with TRBJ1-3, with D unresolved. V was clipped by 3 bases and J by 0 bases, with 4 bases between them. Germline V gene sequence: CDR1 SGDLS, CDR2 YYNGEE. The CDR3 runs 13 residues. In DNA, the CDR3 is TGTGCCAGCAGCGCCTCCTCTGGAAACACCATATATTTT. Translation: CASSASSGNTIYF. The full variable domain, rest sourced from reference TRBV9 and TRBJ1-3, is DSGVTQTPKHLITATGQRVTLRCSPRSGDLSVYWYQQSLDQGLQFLIQYYNGEERAKGNILERFSAQQFPDLHSELNLSSLELGDSALYFCASSASSGNTIYFGEGSWLTVV.

The rearrangement links TRBV7-9 to TRBJ2-1; 11 nucleotides line up with TRBD2. This CDR3 contains 16 residues. The V gene's germline CDR1 is SEHNR and CDR2 FQNEAQ (reference sequence). J lost 4 bases, V lost 2 bases, and 4 bases had no gene match. In nucleotides, the CDR3 is TGTGCCAGCAGCTTACTAGCGGGGGGACTATACAATGAGCAGTTCTTC. Translating it yields CASSLLAGGLYNEQFF.

CDR3 sequence reads: CASSADRGRGFLGYTF. DNA for the CDR3: TGTGCCAGCAGCGCGGACAGGGGGCGCGGGTTTTTAGGCTACACCTTC. The V gene is TRBV2, the J gene TRBJ1-2; 11 bases align to TRBD1. The germline V gene has CDR1 SNHLY and CDR2 FYNNEI. The CDR3 has 16 residues. Trimming removed 6 bases from V and 8 bases from J; junction bases left unmatched: 14.

V and J are TRBV7-2 and TRBJ1-5, with 7 nucleotides matching TRBD1. The length of the CDR3 is 16 residues. Trimming at V came to 0 bases and at J to 3 bases, leaving 5 bases not matched to a gene. Germline V CDR1 and CDR2: SGHTA, FQGNSA. CDR3 sequence: CASSLASTGLNQPQHF. CDR3 nucleotides: TGTGCCAGCAGCTTAGCGTCGACAGGGCTCAATCAGCCCCAGCATTTT. The variable domain in full, completed from reference TRBV7-2 and TRBJ1-5, reads GAGVSQSPSNKVTEKGKDVELRCDPISGHTALYWYRQSLGQGLEFLIYFQGNSAPDKSGLPSDRFSAERTGGSVSTLTIQRTQQEDSAVYLCASSLASTGLNQPQHFGDGTRLSIL.

The J gene is TRBJ2-3, the V gene TRBV5-1; 8 nucleotides align to TRBD2. J was trimmed by 1 base and V by 4 bases; bases with no gene match: 2. From germline, CDR1 is SGHRS and CDR2 YFSETQ. The CDR3 covers 14 residues. CDR3 sequence: CASSATSGTDTQYF. CDR3 DNA: TGCGCCAGCAGCGCGACTAGCGGCACAGATACGCAGTATTTT.

For the CDR3, the DNA is TGTGCCAGCAGCTACAGGGGGATAGCCAAAAACATTCAGTACTTC. Translation gives CASSYRGIAKNIQYF. The chain couples TRBV28 to TRBJ2-4, with 8 bases lining up with TRBD1. From germline, CDR1 is MDHEN and CDR2 SYDVKM. CDR3 length equals 15 residues. With 6 bases clipped from V and 0 bases from J, the junction kept 4 bases outside the gene matches. Combining the CDR3 with reference TRBV28 and TRBJ2-4 gives the whole variable domain DVKVTQSSRYLVKRTGEKVFLECVQDMDHENMFWYRQDPGLGLRLIYFSYDVKMKEKGDIPEGYSVSREKKERFSLILESASTNQTSMYLCASSYRGIAKNIQYFGAGTRLSVL.

This chain links TRBV9 with TRBJ2-1; a weak D match, TRBD2 (6 bases). Germline CDR1 reads SGDLS; CDR2 reads YYNGEE. This CDR3 contains 15 residues. V was cut by 0 bases and J by 1 base, with 8 bases left in between. The CDR3: CASSVGGDSYNEQFF. The DNA of the CDR3 is TGTGCCAGCAGCGTAGGGGGGGATTCCTACAATGAGCAGTTCTTC.

This rearrangement joins TRBV6-6 to TRBJ2-1, with D maybe TRBD2 (5 bases). The CDR3 is 15 residues long. Trimming stripped 6 bases from V and 1 base from J, with 13 bases between. CDR1 and CDR2 (germline): MNHNY, SVGAGI (reference sequence). The CDR3 spells CASSFSSGSYNEQFF. The CDR3 nucleotides read TGTGCCAGCAGCTTCTCGAGCGGATCCTACAATGAGCAGTTCTTC.

The chain couples TRBV6-5 to TRBJ1-1; D might be TRBD1 (5 bases). CDR3 length: 15 amino acids. CDR1 and CDR2 from the germline V gene are MNHEY and SVGAGI. V lost 2 bases and J lost 2, with 12 bases in between. CDR3: CASSYTGGSNTEAFF. CDR3 DNA: TGTGCCAGCAGTTACACGGGGGGAAGCAACACTGAAGCTTTCTTT.

The chain is built from TRBV6-5 and TRBJ1-5, with a tentative D call TRBD1 (5 bases). V lost 6 bases and J lost 2, with 14 bases in between. Germline V gene lookup returns CDR1 MNHEY and CDR2 SVGAGI. The CDR3 length is 15 residues. CDR3 sequence: CASSPPGVGNQPQHF. In DNA form, the CDR3 reads TGTGCCAGCAGCCCCCCGGGGGTAGGCAATCAGCCCCAGCATTTT.

The V call is TRBV4-3, the J call TRBJ2-2; the D gene is possibly TRBD1 (6 bases). This CDR3 has 16 amino acids. Germline V gives CDR1 LGHNA, CDR2 YSLEER. V shed 0 bases and J shed 6 bases, with 14 bases lying between them. The CDR3 reads CASSQEVQGLAGELFF. The DNA of the CDR3 is TGCGCCAGCAGCCAAGAAGTGCAGGGGCTCGCCGGGGAGCTGTTTTTT.